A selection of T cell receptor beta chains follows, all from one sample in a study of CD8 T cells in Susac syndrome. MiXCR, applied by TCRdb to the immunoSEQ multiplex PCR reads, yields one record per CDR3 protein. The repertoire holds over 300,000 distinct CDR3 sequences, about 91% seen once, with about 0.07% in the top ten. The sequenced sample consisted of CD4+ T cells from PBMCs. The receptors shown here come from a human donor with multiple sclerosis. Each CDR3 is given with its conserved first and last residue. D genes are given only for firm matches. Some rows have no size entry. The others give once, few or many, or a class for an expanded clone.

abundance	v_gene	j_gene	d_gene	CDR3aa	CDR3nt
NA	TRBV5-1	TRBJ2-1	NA	CASSSQGFNEQFF	TGCGCCAGCAGCTCCCAGGGGTTCAATGAGCAGTTCTTC
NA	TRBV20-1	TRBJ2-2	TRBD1	CSAGTGEGTGELFF	TGCAGTGCCGGAACAGGGGAAGGCACCGGGGAGCTGTTTTTT
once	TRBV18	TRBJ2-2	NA	CASSPKGIGTGELFF	TGTGCCAGCTCACCAAAAGGGATCGGCACCGGGGAGCTGTTTTTT
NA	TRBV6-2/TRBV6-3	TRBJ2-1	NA	CASSYPDSFDEQFF	TGTGCCAGCAGTTACCCCGACAGTTTCGATGAGCAGTTCTTC
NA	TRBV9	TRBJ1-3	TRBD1	CASSPGTGWLSSGNTIYF	TGTGCCAGCAGCCCTGGGACAGGATGGTTGAGCTCTGGAAACACCATATATTTT
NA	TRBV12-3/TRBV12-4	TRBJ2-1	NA	CASSKTESSYNEQFF	TGTGCCAGCAGTAAGACTGAGAGCTCCTACAATGAGCAGTTCTTC
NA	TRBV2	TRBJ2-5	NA	CASSVSWGFQETQYF	TGTGCCAGCAGTGTATCTTGGGGGTTCCAAGAGACCCAGTACTTC
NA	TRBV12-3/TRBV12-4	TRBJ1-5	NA	CASTWDNLSNQPQHF	TGTGCCAGCACCTGGGACAACTTAAGCAATCAGCCCCAGCATTTT
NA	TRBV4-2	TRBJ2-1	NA	CASSRPGASSYNEQFF	TGTGCCAGCAGCCGACCAGGTGCGAGCTCCTACAATGAGCAGTTCTTC
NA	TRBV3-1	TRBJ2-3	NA	CASSQDWALSTDTQYF	TGTGCCAGCAGCCAAGATTGGGCGTTGAGCACAGATACGCAGTATTTT
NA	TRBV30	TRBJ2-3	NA	CAWSGTLADTQYF	TGTGCCTGGAGTGGGACGCTTGCAGATACGCAGTATTTT
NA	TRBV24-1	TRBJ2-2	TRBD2	CATSTGGMAGELFF	TGTGCCACCTCGACGGGGGGGATGGCCGGGGAGCTGTTTTTT
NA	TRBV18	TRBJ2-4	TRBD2	CASSHLADEAGKTQNIQYF	TGTGCCAGCTCACACCTAGCAGACGAAGCGGGAAAGACCCAAAACATTCAGTACTTC
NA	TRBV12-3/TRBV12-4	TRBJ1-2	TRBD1	CASSPTPGTGVSYTF	TGTGCCAGCAGCCCAACCCCCGGGACAGGGGTTTCGTACACCTTC
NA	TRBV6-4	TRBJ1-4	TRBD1	CARQGTSNEKLFF	TGTGCCAGACAGGGGACAAGTAATGAAAAACTGTTTTTT
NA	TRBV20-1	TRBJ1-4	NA	CSAREGSLREKLFF	TGCAGTGCTAGAGAGGGGAGTTTGAGAGAAAAACTGTTTTTT
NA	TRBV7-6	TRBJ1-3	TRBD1	CASSPLPGTAIGNTIYF	TGTGCCAGCAGCCCGCTACCTGGGACAGCCATTGGAAACACCATATATTTT
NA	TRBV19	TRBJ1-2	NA	CASSIGRTNYGYTF	TGTGCCAGTAGTATAGGGCGGACAAACTATGGCTACACCTTC
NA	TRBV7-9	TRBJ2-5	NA	CASSPNNGETQYF	TGTGCCAGCAGCCCAAACAATGGGGAGACCCAGTACTTC
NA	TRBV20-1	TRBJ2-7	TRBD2	CSDAFSPVPAGEFCEQYF	TGCAGTGATGCGTTCTCACCGGTGCCAGCGGGAGAATTTTGCGAGCAGTACTTC
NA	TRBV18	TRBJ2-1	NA	CASSPDTLTYNEQFF	TGTGCCAGCTCACCCGACACCTTAACCTACAATGAGCAGTTCTTC
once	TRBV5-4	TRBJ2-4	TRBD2	CASSLGGGGGNKNIQYF	TGTGCCAGCAGCTTGGGCGGGGGGGGCGGGAACAAAAACATTCAGTACTTC
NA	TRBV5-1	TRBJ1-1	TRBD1	CASSLSTGAMNTEAFF	TGCGCCAGCAGCCTTTCGACAGGGGCCATGAACACTGAAGCTTTCTTT